These T cell receptor beta chains were read from a single sample in a study of identical twins. TCRdb ran MiXCR on the 5' RACE reads and lists one entry per CDR3 protein. The sample has under 350,000 distinct CDR3 sequences; nearly 9.5% are singletons. In addition, the sample was reused for a study of yellow fever vaccine responses in identical twins.

The sample was CD8+ T cells sorted from blood. The receptors were gathered from a woman between 18 and 29 years old in good health. Each CDR3 is given with its conserved first and last residue. D genes are given only for firm matches. Size is omitted from some rows. Given values are once, few, many or a class for expanded clones.

TRBJ2-1 - 13 TRBD1 TRBV7-2 CASSSNRGWEQFF TGTGCCAGCAGCTCCAACAGGGGCTGGGAGCAGTTCTTC
TRBJ2-3 few 13 - TRBV7-9 CASRLDDNPEQYF TGTGCCAGCAGACTGGACGACAACCCCGAGCAGTATTTT
TRBJ2-4 few 13 TRBD2 TRBV20-1 CSASSGGDNIQYF TGCAGTGCTAGTAGCGGGGGTGATAACATTCAGTACTTC
TRBJ1-1 - 12 - TRBV6-2/TRBV6-3 CASSYWGNEAFF TGTGCCAGCAGTTACTGGGGAAATGAAGCTTTCTTT
TRBJ2-2 - 12 - TRBV29-1 CSVIQEVGELFF TGCAGCGTTATTCAGGAGGTCGGGGAGCTGTTTTTT
TRBJ2-1 - 14 - TRBV20-1 CSASWDLKPNEQFF TGCAGTGCTAGTTGGGACTTGAAACCCAATGAGCAGTTCTTC
TRBJ1-2 many 15 - TRBV15 CATSRGTGMRDGYTF TGTGCCACCAGCAGAGGTACAGGGATGAGGGATGGCTACACCTTC
TRBJ2-1 - 16 - TRBV12-3/TRBV12-4 CASSAPSEFSYNEQFF TGTGCCAGCAGCGCCCCTAGCGAGTTCTCCTACAATGAGCAGTTCTTC
TRBJ1-2 few 15 - TRBV5-5 CASSLGGGRGSGYTF TGTGCCAGCAGCTTGGGGGGTGGCAGGGGAAGCGGCTACACCTTC
TRBJ2-2 many 15 TRBD1 TRBV6-4 CASSGDRETTGELFF TGTGCCAGCAGTGGGGACAGGGAGACCACCGGGGAGCTGTTTTTT
TRBJ2-3 many 17 TRBD2 TRBV7-8 CASSFFPVTSGTDTQYF TGTGCCAGCAGCTTTTTCCCTGTGACTAGCGGCACAGATACGCAGTATTTT
TRBJ2-1 few 14 TRBD1 TRBV24-1 CATSGPGQGWEQFF TGTGCCACCAGTGGTCCGGGACAGGGGTGGGAGCAGTTCTTC
TRBJ2-1 - 16 - TRBV15 CATSRDDGTLYNEQFF TGTGCCACCAGCAGAGATGACGGGACTCTATACAATGAGCAGTTCTTC
TRBJ2-7 - 15 TRBD1 TRBV5-1 CASSLEVRGSYEQYF TGCGCCAGCAGCTTGGAAGTCAGGGGGTCCTACGAGCAGTACTTC
TRBJ2-1 - 13 TRBD2 TRBV24-1 CATSDWTRNEQFF TGTGCCACCAGTGACTGGACTAGAAATGAGCAGTTCTTC
TRBJ2-2 few 14 - TRBV24-1 CATSDLGGAGELFF TGTGCCACCAGTGATTTGGGAGGGGCCGGGGAGCTGTTTTTT
TRBJ1-5 many 13 TRBD1 TRBV20-1 CSVTDRENQPQHF TGCAGTGTCACGGACAGGGAAAATCAGCCCCAGCATTTT
TRBJ2-7 few 15 - TRBV20-1 CSARVIEGPPYEQYF TGCAGTGCTAGAGTTATAGAGGGACCCCCCTACGAGCAGTACTTC
TRBJ2-1 - 17 - TRBV7-2 CASSLAGGGPTYNEQFF TGTGCCAGCAGCTTAGCTGGGGGGGGGCCCACCTACAATGAGCAGTTCTTC
TRBJ2-7 many 15 TRBD1 TRBV7-9 CASSPLSGTAYEQYF TGTGCCAGCAGCCCACTCTCCGGGACAGCCTACGAGCAGTACTTC
TRBJ2-2 few 17 - TRBV3-1 CASSQARTDANTGELFF TGTGCCAGCAGCCAAGCCCGGACTGATGCGAACACCGGGGAGCTGTTTTTT
TRBJ2-5 - 16 - TRBV3-1 CASSPTLAEYQETQYF TGTGCCAGCAGCCCGACTTTAGCGGAGTACCAAGAGACCCAGTACTTC
TRBJ1-2 - 13 - TRBV5-4 CASSTDSSYGYTF TGTGCCAGCAGCACCGACAGCTCCTATGGCTACACCTTC
TRBJ2-2 - 17 TRBD1 TRBV15 CATSPRPGQGLPGELFF TGTGCCACCAGCCCCAGACCGGGACAGGGGTTACCTGGGGAGCTGTTTTTT
TRBJ1-2 many 14 - TRBV9 CASSAAKANYGYTF TGTGCCAGCAGCGCGGCCAAAGCTAACTATGGCTACACCTTC
TRBJ1-2 - 15 - TRBV20-1 CSASALGGLDYGYTF TGCAGTGCTAGCGCCCTCGGGGGGCTGGATTATGGCTACACCTTC
TRBJ2-7 many 13 - TRBV29-1 CSVCRDSSYEQYF TGCAGCGTTTGCAGGGACTCCTCCTACGAGCAGTACTTC
TRBJ2-3 - 13 - TRBV19 CASSMLSTDTQYF TGTGCCAGTAGTATGCTGAGCACAGATACGCAGTATTTT
TRBJ2-2 few 14 - TRBV20-1 CSARDLRGTGELFF TGCAGTGCTAGAGATCTGAGGGGTACCGGGGAGCTGTTTTTT
TRBJ2-7 - 16 - TRBV9 CASSVDSGALFYEQYF TGTGCCAGCAGCGTAGATTCGGGGGCCCTATTCTACGAGCAGTACTTC
TRBJ2-5 many 14 - TRBV29-1 CSVDEGRGQETQYF TGCAGCGTTGATGAGGGCAGGGGCCAAGAGACCCAGTACTTC
TRBJ2-7 - 16 - TRBV18 CASSPPRQAASYEQYF TGTGCCAGCTCACCACCGAGACAGGCAGCCTCCTACGAGCAGTACTTC
TRBJ1-1 few 14 - TRBV27 CASTGTGVFTEAFF TGTGCCAGCACTGGGACCGGAGTGTTCACTGAAGCTTTCTTT
TRBJ2-7 many 14 - TRBV10-3 CAISGDSTVYEQYF TGTGCCATCAGTGGCGATAGTACAGTCTACGAGCAGTACTTC
TRBJ2-7 - 14 - TRBV5-1 CASSSLGGSYEQYF TGCGCCAGCAGCTCCCTAGGGGGCTCCTACGAGCAGTACTTC
TRBJ2-1 many 16 TRBD1 TRBV18 CASSPSDRVTVDEQFF TGTGCCAGCTCACCATCGGACAGGGTAACGGTCGATGAGCAGTTCTTC
TRBJ2-7 - 16 TRBD2 TRBV20-1 CCARDPSLAVPYEQYF TGCTGTGCTAGAGACCCCAGCCTAGCGGTACCCTACGAGCAGTACTTC
TRBJ2-1 few 16 TRBD2 TRBV6-2/TRBV6-3 CASRWQGLARYNEQFF TGTGCCAGCAGATGGCAGGGACTAGCCCGATACAATGAGCAGTTCTTC
TRBJ2-7 many 14 TRBD1 TRBV7-9 CASGNRGVPYEQYF TGTGCCAGCGGAAACAGGGGGGTTCCCTACGAGCAGTACTTC
TRBJ2-4 - 14 - TRBV27 CASSLTGLYNIQYF TGTGCCAGCAGTCTAACAGGGTTGTACAACATTCAGTACTTC
TRBJ1-2 - 15 - TRBV2 CASRKKGLPLYGYTF TGTGCCAGCAGGAAGAAAGGGCTCCCCCTGTATGGCTACACCTTC
TRBJ2-1 - 15 TRBD1 TRBV6-2/TRBV6-3 CASSYRDGTGNEQFF TGTGCCAGCAGTTACCGCGACGGGACAGGCAATGAGCAGTTCTTC
TRBJ1-2 many 15 - TRBV5-6 CASSLGPAEEYGYTF TGTGCCAGCAGCTTGGGGCCGGCAGAGGAGTATGGCTACACCTTC
TRBJ2-5 many 16 TRBD2 TRBV9 CASSVGGAGDDETQYF TGTGCCAGCAGCGTAGGTGGGGCGGGGGACGACGAGACCCAGTACTTC
TRBJ1-2 few 13 - TRBV13 CASSLIGNYGYTF TGTGCCAGCAGCTTAATAGGGAACTATGGCTACACCTTC
TRBJ2-7 few 15 - TRBV4-1 CASSQDGQVSYEQYF TGCGCCAGCAGCCAAGATGGTCAGGTGAGCTACGAGCAGTACTTC
TRBJ1-2 - 16 TRBD1 TRBV20-1 CSARDPTGKTPYGYTF TGCAGTGCTAGAGACCCGACAGGGAAAACTCCATATGGCTACACCTTC
TRBJ2-7 few 13 - TRBV6-1 CASSEAVSSRQYF TGTGCCAGCAGTGAAGCGGTGAGTTCCAGGCAGTACTTC
TRBJ1-3 few 15 - TRBV28 CASSSGLKAGNTIYF TGTGCCAGCAGTTCAGGGCTCAAAGCTGGAAACACCATATATTTT
TRBJ2-3 few 16 TRBD2 TRBV7-9 CASSLLAGGPEDTQYF TGTGCCAGCAGCTTACTAGCGGGAGGGCCGGAAGATACGCAGTATTTT
TRBJ2-2 - 16 TRBD1 TRBV29-1 CSVLSPQGARTGELFF TGCAGCGTGCTATCTCCTCAGGGGGCGCGGACCGGGGAGCTGTTTTTT
TRBJ2-5 - 15 - TRBV7-8 CASSLEDGPQETQYF TGTGCCAGCAGCTTGGAAGACGGGCCACAAGAGACCCAGTACTTC
TRBJ2-1 - 16 TRBD2 TRBV27 CASTSGNRGIGNEQFF TGTGCCAGCACTAGCGGAAATAGGGGAATTGGCAATGAGCAGTTCTTC
TRBJ2-3 few 13 - TRBV24-1 CATKGLRADTQYF TGTGCCACCAAAGGGCTACGGGCAGATACGCAGTATTTT
TRBJ1-5 few 14 - TRBV25-1 CASRPWGSNQPQHF TGTGCCAGCCGCCCCTGGGGTAGCAATCAGCCCCAGCATTTT
TRBJ2-1 few 14 TRBD2 TRBV11-3 CASRWAGESNEQFF TGTGCCAGCAGGTGGGCGGGAGAGAGCAATGAGCAGTTCTTC
TRBJ2-7 few 13 TRBD1 TRBV7-9 CASSDDRVSEQYF TGTGCCAGCTCGGACGACAGGGTTTCCGAGCAGTACTTC
TRBJ2-1 - 13 - TRBV7-9 CASRIGWDNEQFF TGTGCCAGCAGGATAGGGTGGGACAATGAGCAGTTCTTC
TRBJ2-7 many 17 TRBD1 TRBV29-1 CSVEPDYRDRGPYEQYF TGCAGCGTTGAACCCGACTACCGGGACAGGGGCCCCTACGAGCAGTACTTC
TRBJ2-7 - 13 - TRBV28 CASSSSLAYEQYF TGTGCCAGCAGTTCATCTCTAGCCTACGAGCAGTACTTC